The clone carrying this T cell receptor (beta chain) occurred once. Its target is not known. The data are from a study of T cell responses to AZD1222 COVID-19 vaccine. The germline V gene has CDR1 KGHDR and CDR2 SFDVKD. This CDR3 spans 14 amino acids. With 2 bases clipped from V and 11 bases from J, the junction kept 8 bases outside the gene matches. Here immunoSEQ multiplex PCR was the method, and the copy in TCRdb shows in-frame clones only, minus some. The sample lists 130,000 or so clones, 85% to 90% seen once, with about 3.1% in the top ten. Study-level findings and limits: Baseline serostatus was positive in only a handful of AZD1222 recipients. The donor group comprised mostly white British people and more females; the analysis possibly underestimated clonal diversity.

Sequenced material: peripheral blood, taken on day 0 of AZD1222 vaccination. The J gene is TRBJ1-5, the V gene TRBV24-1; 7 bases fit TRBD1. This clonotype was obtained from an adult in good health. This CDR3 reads CATSDSQGRGAQHF. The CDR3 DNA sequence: TGTGCCACCAGTGATTCACAGGGGCGCGGGGCCCAGCATTTT.